Detailed here is one T cell receptor beta chain. The antigen is undetermined. Relative to the germline gene, one junction end is altered; a read error may explain this. This sample stems from a study of blood T cells in healthy people across ages. PCR was performed a second time for about 7 to 12 cycles using a sample-barcoded 5' primer and a J-beta primer mix. Carrying 12 random nucleotides, a template-switch adaptor labeled each individual cDNA molecule. Using its own MiXCR run on the 5' RACE reads, TCRdb lists one record per CDR3 protein. Among 850,000 to 950,000 distinct CDR3 sequences listed, less than 35% were seen once. Study-wide points: Researchers judged that diversity estimates from one million T cells fell short of true values.

The receptor comes from a woman of 80 years or more in good health. Source material: blood.

The CDR3 DNA follows: TGTGCCAGCAGTTTAAGCAGGGGGAGCACAGATATGCAGTATTTT. It yields the protein CASSLSRGSTDMQYF. The V gene is TRBV12-3 or TRBV12-4, the J gene TRBJ2-3, with 7 positions matching TRBD1. The CDR3 has 15 amino acids.